These T cell receptor beta chains were read from a single sample in a study of blood T cell repertoires in COVID-19. Data came from immunoSEQ multiplex PCR; TCRdb stores just in-frame clones and leaves some out. Of about 73,000 clones listed, around 79% are singletons. Sample: peripheral blood. These receptors were obtained from a man between 60 and 75 years old with acute or convalescent COVID-19. CDR3s include the opening cysteine and the closing phenylalanine or tryptophan. The order of the fields is CDR3 DNA, CDR3 protein, clone size, D gene, J gene, V gene. A D gene is named only where the DNA matches it firmly. Only some rows state a clone size, as once, few, many or a class for expanded clones.

CDR3nt: TGTGCCAGCAGTGAAGTGACTAGCGGGAAAGAGACCCAGTACTTC
CDR3aa: CASSEVTSGKETQYF
abundance: NA
d_gene: TRBD2
j_gene: TRBJ2-5
v_gene: TRBV25-1

CDR3nt: TGTGCCAGCAGTACCGGGACAAATAATTCACCCCTCCACTTT
CDR3aa: CASSTGTNNSPLHF
abundance: NA
d_gene: NA
j_gene: TRBJ1-6
v_gene: TRBV6-5

CDR3nt: TGCGCCAGCAGCCAAGATAATCGGTTAATTAGGCGGGGGGTATCAGATACGCAGTATTTT
CDR3aa: CASSQDNRLIRRGVSDTQYF
abundance: NA
d_gene: TRBD2
j_gene: TRBJ2-3
v_gene: TRBV4-1

CDR3nt: TGCGCCAGCAGCTTGCTCAGCGTTGACACCGGGGAGCTGTTTTTT
CDR3aa: CASSLLSVDTGELFF
abundance: NA
d_gene: NA
j_gene: TRBJ2-2
v_gene: TRBV5-1

CDR3nt: TGCGCCAGCAGCTTGGCCAGGGAAGGCTACACCTTC
CDR3aa: CASSLAREGYTF
abundance: NA
d_gene: NA
j_gene: TRBJ1-2
v_gene: TRBV5-1

CDR3nt: TGTGCCAGCAGGATAGCGGCTCCCGGGGAGCTGTTTTTT
CDR3aa: CASRIAAPGELFF
abundance: NA
d_gene: NA
j_gene: TRBJ2-2
v_gene: TRBV2

CDR3nt: TGTGCCAGCAGCCAAGGTAGCGCGGAGTACTTC
CDR3aa: CASSQGSAEYF
abundance: NA
d_gene: NA
j_gene: TRBJ2-5
v_gene: TRBV14

CDR3nt: TGTGCCAGCAGTGACGAGGCCTACGAGCAGTACTTC
CDR3aa: CASSDEAYEQYF
abundance: NA
d_gene: NA
j_gene: TRBJ2-7
v_gene: TRBV6-1

CDR3nt: TGTGCCAGCAGCTTTGAGGGCTGGGGTAATTCACCCCTCCACTTT
CDR3aa: CASSFEGWGNSPLHF
abundance: NA
d_gene: NA
j_gene: TRBJ1-6
v_gene: TRBV7-8

CDR3nt: TGCAGTGCTAGTGACGTAGCGGGGGGCTACAATGAGCAGTTCTTC
CDR3aa: CSASDVAGGYNEQFF
abundance: once
d_gene: TRBD2
j_gene: TRBJ2-1
v_gene: TRBV20-1

CDR3nt: TGTGCCAGCTCACCTGTGAGACAGGGGGCCAGGGAGACCCAGTACTTC
CDR3aa: CASSPVRQGARETQYF
abundance: once
d_gene: TRBD1
j_gene: TRBJ2-5
v_gene: TRBV18

CDR3nt: TGTGCCAGCAGCTTAGTTAAACGACGCGGACAGAACTACGAGCAGTACTTC
CDR3aa: CASSLVKRRGQNYEQYF
abundance: NA
d_gene: NA
j_gene: TRBJ2-7
v_gene: TRBV7-9

CDR3nt: TGTGCCAGCAGTTATTCCCGACAGGGAGAGACCCAGTACTTC
CDR3aa: CASSYSRQGETQYF
abundance: NA
d_gene: TRBD1
j_gene: TRBJ2-5
v_gene: TRBV6-2/TRBV6-3

CDR3nt: TGTGCCAGCACCTGGACTATTAGGGATACGCAGTATTTT
CDR3aa: CASTWTIRDTQYF
abundance: NA
d_gene: NA
j_gene: TRBJ2-3
v_gene: TRBV2

CDR3nt: TGTGCCAGCAGCTTACCGGGACAGGGGAATGAAAAACTGTTTTTT
CDR3aa: CASSLPGQGNEKLFF
abundance: NA
d_gene: TRBD1
j_gene: TRBJ1-4
v_gene: TRBV5-4

CDR3nt: TGTGCCATCAGGGCGACAGGGATGGGTGAAAAACTGTTTTTT
CDR3aa: CAIRATGMGEKLFF
abundance: NA
d_gene: TRBD1
j_gene: TRBJ1-4
v_gene: TRBV10-3

CDR3nt: TGTGCCAGCAGCACTGTAGCGGGAGATCAGTACTTC
CDR3aa: CASSTVAGDQYF
abundance: NA
d_gene: TRBD2
j_gene: TRBJ2-7
v_gene: TRBV5-6

CDR3nt: TGTGCCAGCAGTCTCGGGACTAGCGGGAGTGAGACCCAGTACTTC
CDR3aa: CASSLGTSGSETQYF
abundance: NA
d_gene: TRBD2
j_gene: TRBJ2-5
v_gene: TRBV6-5

CDR3nt: TGTGCCAGCGGGACAGGGCTGTCTGGGGCCAACGTCCTGACTTTC
CDR3aa: CASGTGLSGANVLTF
abundance: NA
d_gene: TRBD1
j_gene: TRBJ2-6
v_gene: TRBV6-5

CDR3nt: TGTGCCTGGAGTGCCCCACCAGGCAACTATGGCTACACCTTC
CDR3aa: CAWSAPPGNYGYTF
abundance: few
d_gene: NA
j_gene: TRBJ1-2
v_gene: TRBV30

CDR3nt: TGTGCCAGCAGCCCGACACCCCGCAGGGCAGATACGCAGTATTTT
CDR3aa: CASSPTPRRADTQYF
abundance: NA
d_gene: NA
j_gene: TRBJ2-3
v_gene: TRBV9

CDR3nt: TGTGCCTGGTCATCCATTCGACAGGGGAACTATGGCTACACCTTC
CDR3aa: CAWSSIRQGNYGYTF
abundance: NA
d_gene: TRBD1
j_gene: TRBJ1-2
v_gene: TRBV30

CDR3nt: TGTGCCAGCAGCGTCAGGAGCACAGATACGCAGTATTTT
CDR3aa: CASSVRSTDTQYF
abundance: NA
d_gene: NA
j_gene: TRBJ2-3
v_gene: TRBV9

CDR3nt: TGTGCCAGCAGCTTAGACAGGATAAACACCATATATTTT
CDR3aa: CASSLDRINTIYF
abundance: NA
d_gene: NA
j_gene: TRBJ1-3
v_gene: TRBV7-2

CDR3nt: TGTGCCAGCTCACCAGCTCCCGCGGTTACCTACGAGCAGTACTTC
CDR3aa: CASSPAPAVTYEQYF
abundance: NA
d_gene: NA
j_gene: TRBJ2-7
v_gene: TRBV18

CDR3nt: TGTGCCAGCAGTGACTCCACAGGGGATGGCTACACCTTC
CDR3aa: CASSDSTGDGYTF
abundance: NA
d_gene: TRBD1
j_gene: TRBJ1-2
v_gene: TRBV6-4